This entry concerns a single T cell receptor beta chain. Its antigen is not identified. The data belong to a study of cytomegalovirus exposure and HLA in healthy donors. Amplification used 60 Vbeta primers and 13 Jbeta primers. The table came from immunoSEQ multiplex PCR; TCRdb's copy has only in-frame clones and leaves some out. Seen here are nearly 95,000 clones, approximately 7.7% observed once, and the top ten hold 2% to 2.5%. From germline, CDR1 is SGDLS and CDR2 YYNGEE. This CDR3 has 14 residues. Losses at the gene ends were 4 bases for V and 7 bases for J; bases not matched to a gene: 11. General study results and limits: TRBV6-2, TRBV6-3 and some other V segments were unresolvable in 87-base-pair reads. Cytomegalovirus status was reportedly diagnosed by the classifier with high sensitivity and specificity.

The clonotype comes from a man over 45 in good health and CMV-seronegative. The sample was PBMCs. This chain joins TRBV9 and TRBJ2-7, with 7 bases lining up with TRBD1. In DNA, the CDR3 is TGTGCCAGCAGCCTCCGGGACAGCCCTATTGAGCAGTACTTC. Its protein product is CASSLRDSPIEQYF.